The T cell receptor (beta chain) described here comes from a study of T cells in women clearing cervical HPV infection. Overall study: Control women cleared a single incident HPV16 infection within 12 months. Case blood was drawn when the lesion was first found; control blood after infection became undetectable.

Comment on this clone: The CDR3 is cut off 3 residues early in the read; its end comes from the germline J gene.

The V gene lost 1 base and the J gene lost 4 bases, with 11 bases spanning the gap. The V gene's germline CDR1 is KGHSH and CDR2 LQKENI. CDR3 length: 15 amino acids. Genomic DNA, averaging about 1,300 ng per sample, yielded TCR beta CDR3 via immunoSEQ. Sequencing used immunoSEQ multiplex PCR; TCRdb keeps in-frame clones, though not all of them. The sample totals about 30,000 clones. Sequenced sample: blood buffy coat. The chain has TRBV18 and TRBJ2-1; D is perhaps TRBD2 (6 bases). This TCR was sampled from a woman aged 18-70 years with a cervical HPV16 infection that either progressed to CIN3+ or cleared (not recorded which). The part of the CDR3 DNA that was read is TGTGCCAGCTCACCACAGTCCGCGGGGTACAATGAG. Its protein is CASSPQSAGYNE. The whole CDR3 protein reads CASSPQSAGYNEQFF.